This entry describes one TCR beta chain. This specimen belongs to a study of sequential checkpoint blockade in melanoma. Study details: Patients were randomized 1:1 to nivolumab-then-ipilimumab or ipilimumab-then-nivolumab first-line. Both treatment sequences were followed by maintenance nivolumab. TCRbeta immunosequencing was performed on DNA from 91 pretreatment melanoma tumor samples. About two dozen patients had tumor biopsies before treatment and at week 13.

Treatment: randomized to nivolumab then ipilimumab (arm A) or the reverse (arm B). Sequencing was performed with immunoSEQ multiplex PCR; in TCRdb, only in-frame clones are kept and a portion is missing. The sample includes some 8,000 clones, about 25% of them seen just once. CDR1 is WSHSY and CDR2 is SAAADI in the germline V gene. With 3 bases removed from V and 4 bases from J, the gap between germline ends came to 6 bases. The length of the CDR3 is 12 residues. The sequence was obtained from a human donor with melanoma. The sequencing used tumor tissue (inferred from file names), collected from a patient given nivolumab and ipilimumab in sequence. The rearrangement links TRBV10-2 to TRBJ1-1, with a weak D call TRBD1 (6 bases). The CDR3 loop is CASSDRGTEAFF. CDR3 DNA: TGCGCCAGCAGTGACAGGGGCACTGAAGCTTTCTTT.